This T cell receptor (beta chain) was sequenced in a study of CD8 T cells in Susac syndrome. The CDR3 has 13 residues. Germline lookup yields CDR1 MGHRA and CDR2 YSYEKL. Trimming stripped 2 bases from V and 3 bases from J, with 8 bases between. With random hexamers, roughly 0.5 to 1 ug RNA was reverse transcribed. TCRdb recomputed calls from the immunoSEQ multiplex PCR reads with MiXCR, one row per CDR3 protein. The sample comprises 240,000 or so distinct CDR3 sequences, approximately 95% of which are singletons, and 0.1% rests with the top ten. Sequencing targeted TCR beta in blood CD8+ and CD4+ T cells.

The V gene is TRBV4-1, the J gene TRBJ2-7, with D possibly TRBD1 on 5 matching bases. Sequenced input: CD4+ T cells from PBMCs. This clonotype was obtained from a human donor with Susac syndrome. CDR3 amino acids: CASSQSQGYEQYF. CDR3 coding DNA: TGCGCCAGCAGCCAATCCCAGGGCTACGAGCAGTACTTC.